The T cell receptor beta chain under discussion was sequenced for a study of vaccination and CD4 T cells after COVID-19. On the study more broadly: SARS-CoV-2 PCR on nasal swabs had been positive for the convalescent patients; nine were mild and one was severe. Findings and caveats of the study: Convalescent participants were relatively few, and none had early post-infection timepoints studied.

The study sequenced cultured CD4+ T cell DNA using the Oncomine TCR Beta short-read assay. One entry per CDR3 protein results from TCRdb running MiXCR on the PCR reads. The sample includes about 20,000 distinct CDR3 sequences, about 56% seen only once; the top ten take 7.4%. The V gene's germline CDR1 is DFQATT and CDR2 SNEGSKA (reference sequence). V dropped 6 bases and J dropped 1 base, with 11 bases sitting between them. This CDR3 has 13 residues. This clonotype was recorded a few times. As yet, its antigen is unknown. Stated treatment: roughly 11-day PBMC culture with coronavirus spike peptide pools or control peptides (ViraFEST assay). PCR tests turned positive between March and December 2020, before US Alpha, Beta and Delta variants. Negative selection recovered the CD4+ T cells once they had spent less than 11 days in culture.

This receptor was identified in a human donor who had recovered from COVID-19. V gene TRBV20-1 combines with J gene TRBJ2-3; no definite D call. The sequenced sample consisted of CD4+ T cells from blood, cultured in vitro. The CDR3 spells CSAPPRRTDTQYF. CDR3 in DNA: TGCAGTGCCCCACCGCGACGCACAGATACGCAGTATTTT.